This T cell receptor (beta chain) was found in a study of human T cells and chemical hapten exposure. Study as a whole: Patches that contained 0.01% DPC were applied to the upper back and read at 6 days.

Noted time point: patch test 1, 2 weeks after DPC sensitization. Treatment described: therapeutic diphenylcyclopropenone sensitization with weekly scalp DPC. Patients had alopecia, were aged 18 to 70, and were not pregnant. This CDR3 is built from 14 residues. Trimming cost V 3 bases and J 1 base, with 10 bases left between them. Source study methods: Per-sample TCR counts ranged from about 20,000 to 750,000, median around 88,000. TCRdb re-analysed the RACE reads in MiXCR, keeping a single row per CDR3 protein. These V and J calls originate from TCRdb's pipeline instead of the authors' own analysis. In the table there are 180,000 or so distinct CDR3 sequences, approximately 15% of which are singletons. This clonotype was detected only a few times.

This chain connects TRBV12-3 or TRBV12-4 to TRBJ2-7; D is uncertain. Sample: whole blood, taken in connection with sensitization to the hapten diphenylcyclopropenone (DPC). The TCR was taken from a woman between 25 and 40 years old with alopecia areata. Some clones in this sample may be carry-over from other donors' samples. CDR3 protein: CASSFGGLSYEQYF. The CDR3 DNA reads TGTGCCAGCAGTTTTGGTGGGCTTTCCTACGAGCAGTACTTC.